One sample yielded the 27 T cell receptor beta chains listed below, sequenced in a study of blood T cell repertoires in COVID-19 (dated by TCRdb to 2018 to 2020). The library was prepared using the immunoSEQ multiplex PCR assay. The immuneACCESS repertoire file appears here via TCRdb, limited to in-frame rearrangements. These files lack a portion of the clones; in checked studies, under half of the deficit traces to unresolved V genes, and the cause of the others is not known. This sample holds 260,000 or so clones; 83% were observed only once. About 3.9% of the sample is held by the ten biggest clonotypes. Sequenced: PBMCs or T cells enriched from blood (not recorded which). These TCRs come from a woman aged 40-49 years who had been exposed to COVID-19.

The V gene is TRBV7-2, the J gene TRBJ1-4, with D uncertain. This CDR3 has 13 residues. Germline-derived CDR1 and CDR2 are SGHTA and FQGNSA. Trimming shortened V by 0 bases and J by 8 bases, and 7 bases separated the two germline ends. The CDR3 sequence: CASSLAVQEKLFF. In DNA form, the CDR3 reads TGTGCCAGCAGCTTAGCGGTTCAGGAAAAACTGTTTTTT.

The V and J genes are TRBV4-3 and TRBJ2-2; D remains unclear. The length of the CDR3 is 16 residues. Deletions cut 4 bases from V and 1 base from J, with 13 bases between. From germline, CDR1 is LGHNA and CDR2 YSLEER. The CDR3 is CASSPEPSQNTGELFF. The CDR3 region has the DNA TGCGCCAGCAGCCCCGAGCCCTCTCAGAACACCGGGGAGCTGTTTTTT.

This clone was counted a few times. The chain is built from TRBV4-3 and TRBJ1-5, with TRBD1 matching over 9 bases. This CDR3 comprises 15 residues. With 4 bases clipped from V and 7 bases from J, the junction kept 8 bases outside the gene matches. Germline V lookup: CDR1 LGHNA, CDR2 YSLEER. The DNA of the CDR3 is TGCGCCAGCAGCCCAGGGACAGGGTTTTACCAGCCCCAGCATTTT. Amino acids: CASSPGTGFYQPQHF.

The genes are TRBV4-2 and TRBJ1-4; 8 bases match TRBD1. The CDR3 contains 16 residues. Germline V CDR1 and CDR2: LGHNA, YNFKEQ. The ends lost 1 base at V and 5 bases at J; junction bases unmatched: 6. CDR3 sequence reads: CASSQGADRVNEKLFF. In nucleotides, the CDR3 is TGTGCCAGCAGCCAAGGGGCGGACAGGGTCAATGAAAAACTGTTTTTT.

The gene calls are TRBV27 and TRBJ1-3; perhaps TRBD1 as D (6 bases). The CDR3 length is 14 residues. V shed 5 bases and J shed 4 bases, with 12 bases lying between them. The germline gives CDR1 MNHEY, CDR2 SMNVEV (reference sequence). The CDR3 loop reads CASSGRGIGNTIYF. The CDR3 DNA reads TGTGCCAGCAGTGGCAGGGGAATCGGAAACACCATATATTTT.

This rearrangement joins TRBV12-3 or TRBV12-4 to TRBJ1-2; D is unresolved. V shed 8 bases and J shed 4 bases, with 5 bases lying between them. The CDR3 sequence is 10 residues long. The CDR3 loop is CASAGYGYTF. DNA for the CDR3: TGTGCCAGCGCGGGCTATGGCTACACCTTC.

The chain has TRBV5-4 and TRBJ1-1; TRBD1 might be the D (5 bases). The CDR3 has 16 amino acids. V lost 3 bases to trimming and J lost 0 bases, with 15 bases between them. Germline V gene data show CDR1 as SGHNT and CDR2 as YYREEE (reference sequence). Here the CDR3 DNA reads TGTGCCAGCAGCTCGGCCCAGGGTACCATGAACACTGAAGCTTTCTTT. This codes for CASSSAQGTMNTEAFF.

As regards this clone: The junction shows a germline mismatch at one end, possibly a read error. J is TRBJ2-1 and V is TRBV11-2; TRBD2 agrees at 13 bases. CDR1 and CDR2 (germline): SGHAT, FQNNGV. The CDR3 contains 15 residues. CDR3: CASSQTRLAGGPSLF. In DNA form, the CDR3 reads TGTGCCAGCAGCCAGACCCGACTAGCGGGGGGCCCCTCGCTCTTC.

The V gene is TRBV18, the J gene TRBJ1-3; no clear D. V lost 4 bases, J lost 8 bases, and 15 bases lay in between. The CDR3 has 14 residues. CDR1 and CDR2 from the germline V gene are KGHSH and LQKENI. CDR3 bases: TGTGCCAGCTCACGAAGGACCGGGGAGCACACCATATATTTT. Its protein product is CASSRRTGEHTIYF.

The chain recombines TRBV19 with TRBJ1-4; weak D call: TRBD1 (5 bases). This CDR3 is 15 amino acids long. V was trimmed by 7 bases and J by 8 bases, leaving 20 bases between them. Germline CDR1 reads LNHDA; CDR2 reads SQIVND (reference sequence). CDR3 in amino acids: CASTIIQGGHEKLFF. CDR3 coding DNA: TGTGCCAGTACCATAATCCAGGGAGGTCACGAAAAACTGTTTTTT.

This sequence joins TRBV7-2 and TRBJ2-5; D call uncertain. The CDR3 consists of 14 residues. Per the germline V gene, CDR1 is SGHTA and CDR2 is FQGNSA. V was pared by 0 bases and J by 4 bases, with 9 bases between. The CDR3 bases are TGTGCCAGCAGCTTAGCCGAGCTACGAGAGACCCAGTACTTC. Amino acids: CASSLAELRETQYF.

This clone was detected ten times or more. The V call is TRBV7-8, the J call TRBJ2-7, with 15 bases fitting TRBD2. CDR3 length: 16 amino acids. Germline loops: CDR1 SGHVS, CDR2 FQNEAQ. V shed 4 bases, J shed 4 bases, and the junction held 5 bases outside the gene matches. The CDR3 region is CASSSRTSGGEYEQYF. As DNA, the CDR3 is TGTGCCAGCAGCTCACGGACTAGCGGGGGGGAATACGAGCAGTACTTC.

V is TRBV7-2 and J is TRBJ1-1; possible D gene TRBD1, 6 bases. The CDR3 extends over 15 amino acids. Germline V gives CDR1 SGHTA, CDR2 FQGNSA. Trimming stripped 5 bases from V and 1 base from J, with 14 bases between. CDR3: CASSEGGFQNTEAFF. CDR3 in DNA: TGTGCCAGCAGCGAAGGGGGTTTCCAGAACACTGAAGCTTTCTTT. Full variable domain (remainder filled in from reference TRBV7-2 and TRBJ1-1): GAGVSQSPSNKVTEKGKDVELRCDPISGHTALYWYRQSLGQGLEFLIYFQGNSAPDKSGLPSDRFSAERTGGSVSTLTIQRTQQEDSAVYLCASSEGGFQNTEAFFGQGTRLTVV.

The rearrangement uses TRBV28 and TRBJ2-7; 14 positions agree with TRBD2. CDR1 and CDR2 from the germline V gene are MDHEN and SYDVKM. After removal of 3 bases from V and 0 bases from J, the junction contained 7 bases not matched to a gene. The CDR3 loop spans 18 amino acids. In DNA, the CDR3 is TGTGCCAGCAGTTTCGGGACTAGCGGGGGTTTAAGCTCCTACGAGCAGTACTTC. Its translation is CASSFGTSGGLSSYEQYF.

The V call is TRBV28, the J call TRBJ2-7; no firm D call. There are 12 residues in the CDR3. V gave up 6 bases and J gave up 2 bases, with 8 bases separating them. The germline V gene encodes CDR1 MDHEN and CDR2 SYDVKM. CDR3 sequence reads: CASRLTAYEQYF. Written as DNA, the CDR3 is TGTGCCAGCAGACTAACTGCCTACGAGCAGTACTTC. Variable domain in full (rest from reference TRBV28 and TRBJ2-7): DVKVTQSSRYLVKRTGEKVFLECVQDMDHENMFWYRQDPGLGLRLIYFSYDVKMKEKGDIPEGYSVSREKKERFSLILESASTNQTSMYLCASRLTAYEQYFGPGTRLTVT.

The gene calls are TRBV18 and TRBJ2-5, with TRBD2 matching 8 bases. V was clipped by 4 bases and J by 1 base; unmatched bases: 17. The CDR3 runs to 19 residues. Per the germline V gene, CDR1 is KGHSH and CDR2 is LQKENI. CDR3 sequence (DNA): TGTGCCAGCTCACTACCGGGAACAGGTTCTCTAGCGGGCCAAGAGACCCAGTACTTC. Its translation: CASSLPGTGSLAGQETQYF.

The rearrangement joins TRBV15 to TRBJ2-1; D may be TRBD1 (6 bases). The CDR3 loop spans 13 amino acids. Trimming left V 1 base short and J 15 bases short, with 16 bases between. CDR1 is LNHNV, CDR2 YYDKDF, per germline (reference sequence). The CDR3 loop is CATSRVNPGHLFF. The CDR3 bases are TGTGCCACCAGCAGAGTAAACCCGGGACACTTGTTCTTC. The variable domain in full, with the rest retrieved from reference TRBV15 and TRBJ2-1, is DAMVIQNPRYQVTQFGKPVTLSCSQTLNHNVMYWYQQKSSQAPKLLFHYYDKDFNNEADTPDNFQSRRPNTSFCFLDIRSPGLGDTAMYLCATSRVNPGHLFFGPGTRLTVL.

V and J are TRBV9 and TRBJ2-5; 11 bases map to TRBD2. The CDR3 runs 17 residues. From germline, CDR1 is SGDLS and CDR2 YYNGEE. V shed 0 bases, J shed 1 base, and the junction held 5 bases outside the gene matches. The CDR3 is CASSVEPSGGPQETQYF. CDR3 DNA sequence: TGTGCCAGCAGCGTAGAACCTAGCGGGGGGCCCCAAGAGACCCAGTACTTC.

The CDR3 DNA sequence: TGTGCCAGTAGTATTGGGCAGGGGGCCTACGAGCAGTACTTC. The encoded protein is CASSIGQGAYEQYF. The rearrangement uses TRBV19 and TRBJ2-7; 7 positions match TRBD1. The J segment lost 2 bases and the V segment lost 3 bases, leaving 4 bases of the junction unmatched. The germline CDR1 and CDR2 sequences are LNHDA and SQIVND (reference sequence). The CDR3 is 14 residues long.

The rearrangement links TRBV19 to TRBJ2-1, with 7 nucleotides matching TRBD2. V lost 5 bases, J lost 1 base, and 2 bases stayed unmatched. The germline gives CDR1 LNHDA, CDR2 SQIVND (reference sequence). The CDR3 covers 14 residues. As DNA, the CDR3 is TGTGCCAGTAGTCGGGGGGAATCCTACAATGAGCAGTTCTTC. Its protein product is CASSRGESYNEQFF. Full variable domain (outside the CDR3, taken from reference TRBV19 and TRBJ2-1): DGGITQSPKYLFRKEGQNVTLSCEQNLNHDAMYWYRQDPGQGLRLIYYSQIVNDFQKGDIAEGYSVSREKKESFPLTVTSAQKNPTAFYLCASSRGESYNEQFFGPGTRLTVL.

The chain is built from TRBV27 and TRBJ2-3; 8 bases map to TRBD2. Trimming removed 2 bases from V and 5 bases from J; junction bases left unmatched: 12. CDR1 and CDR2 from the germline V gene are MNHEY and SMNVEV (reference sequence). The CDR3 sequence is 17 residues long. The CDR3 region is CASSLTPGLGGRDTQYF. As DNA, the CDR3 is TGTGCCAGCAGTTTAACCCCGGGACTAGGGGGTCGAGATACGCAGTATTTT.

The chain joins TRBV5-1 to TRBJ2-1, with D tentatively TRBD2 (6 bases). Germline V CDR1 and CDR2: SGHRS, YFSETQ. V lost 5 bases, J lost 9 bases, and 12 bases lay in between. The CDR3 has 12 residues. Written as DNA, the CDR3 is TGCGCCAGCAGGCCTCAGGAGGGTGAGCAGTTCTTC. Translating gives CASRPQEGEQFF.

The chain employs TRBV7-8 and TRBJ2-5; no clear D gene. CDR1 and CDR2 (germline): SGHVS, FQNEAQ. Trimming took off 7 bases at V and 5 bases at J, with 23 bases between the two ends. The length of the CDR3 is 16 residues. CDR3 region: CASKGAESDAAETQYF. The DNA of the CDR3 is TGTGCCAGCAAAGGAGCCGAGTCAGACGCGGCGGAGACCCAGTACTTC.

The V and J genes are TRBV30 and TRBJ1-2; 9 nucleotides match TRBD1. CDR3 size: 15 residues. Germline V lookup: CDR1 GTSNPN, CDR2 SVGIG (reference sequence). V gave up 3 bases and J gave up 4 bases; unmatched junction bases: 9. The CDR3 DNA reads TGTGCCTGGAGGAGACCGGGACAGGGATTCTATGGCTACACCTTC. It codes for CAWRRPGQGFYGYTF.

The rearrangement joins TRBV7-2 to TRBJ1-3, with D possibly TRBD1 on 6 matching bases. Germline assignment: CDR1 SGHTA and CDR2 FQGNSA. The CDR3 has 17 residues. V shed 5 bases and J shed 0 bases, with 17 bases lying between them. As DNA, the CDR3 is TGTGCCAGCAGCACTTCCCGGACAGTTACCTCTGGAAACACCATATATTTT. Protein sequence: CASSTSRTVTSGNTIYF.

The J gene is TRBJ1-6, the V gene TRBV7-2; no clear D. Looked up from germline, CDR1 is SGHTA and CDR2 is FQGNSA. V was clipped by 5 bases and J by 7 bases, with 12 bases between them. There are 14 residues in the CDR3. CDR3 loop: CASSRFGENSPLHF. The CDR3 nucleotides are TGTGCCAGCAGCAGGTTCGGGGAGAATTCACCCCTCCACTTT.

The gene calls are TRBV15 and TRBJ2-7; 7 bases map to TRBD1. Trimming cost V 4 bases and J 1 base; bases outside gene matches: 7. This CDR3 has 15 amino acids. From germline, CDR1 is LNHNV and CDR2 YYDKDF (reference sequence). The CDR3: CATSNTGASSYEQYF. CDR3 sequence (DNA): TGTGCCACCAGCAATACAGGGGCTTCGTCCTACGAGCAGTACTTC.